The 21 T cell receptor beta chains reported below all come from one sample, sequenced in a study of radiation and T cells in renal cell carcinoma (dated by TCRdb to about 2020). The library was prepared using the immunoSEQ multiplex PCR assay. In TCRdb, the immuneACCESS table is reduced to in-frame sequences with V and J assigned. These tables do not hold every clone; where another copy was compared, an unresolved V gene accounts for under half, and the others remain unexplained. This sample has about 120,000 clones in its table, and roughly four fifths of those were observed once. 1.5% to 2% of the sample is in the top ten clones. The time point label corresponds to: blood 2 weeks post-SBRT. The treatment or condition label corresponds to: 15 Gy SBRT to primary tumor, nephrectomy 4 weeks later. Sequenced here: blood, sampled from a patient whose treatment included radiotherapy and nephrectomy. Receptors originate from a woman aged 55-70 years with renal cell carcinoma.

The chain is built from TRBV4-1 and TRBJ2-4; possible D gene TRBD2, 5 bases. V was trimmed by 1 base and J by 3 bases, leaving 16 bases between them. The length of the CDR3 is 17 residues. Germline CDR1 reads MGHRA; CDR2 reads YSYEKL. The DNA for the CDR3 is TGCGCCAGCAGCCAAGGGAACCCGGGATTTGGCAAAAACATTCAGTACTTC. This sequence encodes CASSQGNPGFGKNIQYF.

This chain uses TRBV4-3 with TRBJ2-1; TRBD1 matches 8 bases. V was pared by 4 bases and J by 8 bases, with 4 bases of the junction left unmatched. The CDR3 spans 13 residues. Germline assignment: CDR1 LGHNA and CDR2 YSLEER. The CDR3 loop is CASSLGQGDEQFF. CDR3 sequence (DNA): TGCGCCAGCAGCCTCGGACAGGGCGATGAGCAGTTCTTC.

V is TRBV2 and J is TRBJ2-1; TRBD2 agrees at 15 bases. The CDR3 covers 22 residues. CDR1 and CDR2 from the germline V gene are SNHLY and FYNNEI. V lost 0 bases, J lost 9 bases, and 21 bases stayed unmatched. The CDR3 spells CASSEALIPGLAGGGLRGEQFF. Written as DNA, the CDR3 is TGTGCCAGCAGTGAAGCCCTTATACCGGGACTAGCGGGAGGCGGTCTTAGGGGTGAGCAGTTCTTC.

CDR3 DNA: TGTGCCAGCAGTAGAAGATACCAGGGGGCATCGAGAGAGGGGACTAATGAAAAACTGTTTTTT. Translating it yields CASSRRYQGASREGTNEKLFF. V is TRBV28 and J is TRBJ1-4; the match to TRBD1 covers 8 bases. The CDR3 spans 21 residues. Germline V gene lookup returns CDR1 MDHEN and CDR2 SYDVKM. Losses at the gene ends were 5 bases for V and 2 bases for J; bases not matched to a gene: 22.

V usage is TRBV7-9 and J usage is TRBJ1-1; D possibly corresponds to TRBD1 (5 bases). This CDR3 spans 12 amino acids. Germline CDR1 reads SEHNR; CDR2 reads FQNEAQ (reference sequence). Trimming took off 4 bases at V and 10 bases at J, with 13 bases between the two ends. The DNA of the CDR3 is TGTGCCAGCAGCTCGGGACTCGCCGGAGCTTTCTTT. This gives the protein CASSSGLAGAFF. The full variable domain, completed using reference TRBV7-9 and TRBJ1-1, is DTGVSQNPRHKITKRGQNVTFRCDPISEHNRLYWYRQTLGQGPEFLTYFQNEAQLEKSRLLSDRFSAERPKGSFSTLEIQRTEQGDSAMYLCASSSGLAGAFFGQGTRLTVV.

This clone was counted many times. The chain combines TRBV7-2 with TRBJ2-2; D gene uncertain. Trimming pared 5 bases from V and 0 bases from J, leaving 13 bases between. Germline CDR1 and CDR2: SGHTA and FQGNSA. This CDR3 has 16 residues. The CDR3 loop reads CASSLLWDSNTGELFF. As DNA, the CDR3 is TGTGCCAGCAGCCTCTTGTGGGATTCGAACACCGGGGAGCTGTTTTTT.

The J gene is TRBJ2-1, the V gene TRBV27; 15 nucleotides agree with TRBD2. J lost 8 bases, V lost 5 bases, and 10 bases had no gene match. There are 17 residues in the CDR3. Germline V gene lookup returns CDR1 MNHEY and CDR2 SMNVEV (reference sequence). CDR3 residues: CASSGGLAGGANDEQFF. The CDR3 region has the DNA TGTGCCAGCAGTGGAGGACTAGCGGGGGGGGCTAACGATGAGCAGTTCTTC.

This clone was observed a few times. The genes are TRBV5-1 and TRBJ2-5; TRBD2 might be the D (6 bases). V was clipped by 0 bases and J by 4 bases, with 10 bases between them. Germline CDR1 is SGHRS and CDR2 is YFSETQ. The CDR3 spans 14 residues. DNA of the CDR3: TGCGCCAGCAGCTTGGCGGGGGACGGAGAGACCCAGTACTTC. The encoded protein is CASSLAGDGETQYF.

The chain is built from TRBV11-3 and TRBJ2-7, with D possibly being TRBD1 or TRBD2 (5 bases each). Deletions cut 5 bases from V and 5 bases from J, with 16 bases between. Germline V gene data show CDR1 as SGHNT and CDR2 as YENEEA. The CDR3 has 14 residues. CDR3 nucleotides: TGTGCCAGCAGCGAGGGACCGGGGTCCAACGAGCAGTACTTC. It is translated as CASSEGPGSNEQYF.

The count of this clone is one. V usage is TRBV5-1 and J usage is TRBJ1-1; D might be TRBD1 (6 bases). The CDR3 length is 17 residues. V lost 6 bases to trimming and J lost 1 base, with 22 bases between them. Germline loops: CDR1 SGHRS, CDR2 YFSETQ. As DNA, the CDR3 is TGCGCCAGCAATCCAGCCTTGGACAGTAAGACGAACACTGAAGCTTTCTTT. This codes for CASNPALDSKTNTEAFF.

V is TRBV5-4 and J is TRBJ1-1, with D possibly being TRBD1 (5 bases). CDR1 and CDR2 (germline): SGHNT, YYREEE (reference sequence). The CDR3 has 13 residues. The V gene lost 2 bases and the J gene lost 5 bases, with 10 bases spanning the gap. CDR3 protein: CASSFYGGTEAFF. CDR3 nucleotides: TGTGCCAGCAGCTTTTATGGGGGAACTGAAGCTTTCTTT.

The V gene is TRBV11-2, the J gene TRBJ1-1; D remains unclear. Trimming removed 5 bases at V and 1 base at J, with 17 bases between. CDR1 is SGHAT and CDR2 is FQNNGV in the germline V gene. CDR3 length: 16 amino acids. The CDR3: CASSANEWTENTEAFF. DNA for the CDR3: TGTGCCAGCAGCGCAAACGAGTGGACGGAGAACACTGAAGCTTTCTTT.

The rearrangement links TRBV5-4 to TRBJ2-5; 8 nucleotides align to TRBD2. The CDR3 consists of 15 residues. Germline V gene lookup returns CDR1 SGHNT and CDR2 YYREEE (reference sequence). Trimming removed 4 bases from V and 2 bases from J; junction bases left unmatched: 7. CDR3 bases: TGTGCCAGCAGCCCGCCCGGGGGGGGGCAAGAGACCCAGTACTTC. Its protein product is CASSPPGGGQETQYF.

V gene TRBV7-9 combines with J gene TRBJ1-2; D not certain. This CDR3 spans 16 amino acids. V was pared by 1 base and J by 3 bases, with 15 bases between. Germline V gene sequence: CDR1 SEHNR, CDR2 FQNEAQ (reference sequence). This chain's CDR3 is CASSLGLANRHYGYTF. CDR3 DNA sequence: TGTGCCAGCAGCTTAGGCCTAGCTAACCGCCACTATGGCTACACCTTC.

The V gene is TRBV11-2, the J gene TRBJ1-1; the D gene is possibly TRBD1 (6 bases). Per the germline V gene, CDR1 is SGHAT and CDR2 is FQNNGV. The CDR3 loop spans 12 amino acids. Trimming cost V 2 bases and J 5 bases, with 6 bases left between them. This CDR3 reads CASSLRGTEAFF. The CDR3 nucleotides are TGTGCCAGCAGCTTAAGGGGGACTGAAGCTTTCTTT.

The CDR3 DNA follows: TGTGCCAGTAGCCCGACAGCGAGCTCTGGAAACACCATATATTTT. The encoded protein is CASSPTASSGNTIYF. This chain connects TRBV19 to TRBJ1-3; a weak D match, TRBD1 (5 bases). Germline assignment: CDR1 LNHDA and CDR2 SQIVND (reference sequence). The ends were cut back, 6 bases at V and 0 bases at J, with 12 bases in the middle. The CDR3 is made up of 15 amino acids.

V usage is TRBV7-8 and J usage is TRBJ1-2; D ambiguous. V lost 1 base and J 6 bases, leaving 9 bases between the germline ends. Germline-derived CDR1 and CDR2 are SGHVS and FQNEAQ. CDR3 length equals 13 residues. CDR3 region: CASSLEEENGYTF. The CDR3 DNA sequence: TGTGCCAGCAGCTTAGAGGAGGAAAATGGCTACACCTTC.

For the CDR3, the DNA is TGTGCCAGCAGCTTGGTAGGAGCGGGGGGCGTCAATCAGCCCCAGCATTTT. It yields the protein CASSLVGAGGVNQPQHF. The chain has TRBV5-6 and TRBJ1-5; TRBD1 might be the D (6 bases). The germline V and J ends were trimmed by 0 bases and 3 bases, with 16 bases remaining between them. Germline V gene sequence: CDR1 SGHDT, CDR2 YYEEEE. The CDR3 consists of 17 residues.

This sequence joins TRBV7-6 and TRBJ2-2; possible D gene TRBD1, 6 bases. The CDR3 spans 15 residues. The V and J ends lost 0 bases and 6 bases respectively, with 11 bases between them. The germline V gene encodes CDR1 SGHVS and CDR2 FNYEAQ. The CDR3 DNA reads TGTGCCAGCAGCTTAGCCCTGGACAGTGCCGGGGAGCTGTTTTTT. Its translation: CASSLALDSAGELFF.

V and J are TRBV28 and TRBJ1-2; D call uncertain. This CDR3 region has 12 residues. Per the germline V gene, CDR1 is MDHEN and CDR2 is SYDVKM. The V end lost 2 bases, the J end lost 5 bases, and 6 bases lay between the germline ends. DNA for the CDR3: TGTGCCAGCAGTTTAGGTGAATATGGCTACACCTTC. It encodes CASSLGEYGYTF.

The rearrangement joins TRBV19 to TRBJ1-1, with TRBD1 matching 10 bases. The V gene end was trimmed by 2 bases and the J gene end by 6 bases; junction bases not matched to a gene: 6. CDR1 LNHDA and CDR2 SQIVND come from the germline V gene (reference sequence). The CDR3 has 15 residues. The CDR3 sequence is CASSIKVGQGPEAFF. The CDR3 DNA follows: TGTGCCAGTAGTATAAAGGTGGGACAGGGGCCTGAAGCTTTCTTT.